The 7 T cell receptor beta chains given below trace back to one sample, sequenced in a study of blood T cell repertoires in COVID-19. Using immunoSEQ multiplex PCR, the repertoire was profiled, and TCRdb retains in-frame clones only, with some absent. The table shows 200,000 to 300,000 clones, with approximately 81% occurring only once. The source material was peripheral blood. These receptors came from a man in his 60s with acute or convalescent COVID-19.

The V call is TRBV7-9, the J call TRBJ2-2, with D unresolved. V was trimmed by 4 bases and J by 3 bases, leaving 3 bases between them. Germline CDR1 reads SEHNR; CDR2 reads FQNEAQ (reference sequence). The CDR3 runs 12 residues. The CDR3 loop reads CASSSDTGELFF. CDR3 nucleotide sequence: TGTGCCAGCAGCTCTGACACCGGGGAGCTGTTTTTT. Combining the CDR3 with reference TRBV7-9 and TRBJ2-2 gives the whole variable domain DTGVSQNPRHKITKRGQNVTFRCDPISEHNRLYWYRQTLGQGPEFLTYFQNEAQLEKSRLLSDRFSAERPKGSFSTLEIQRTEQGDSAMYLCASSSDTGELFFGEGSRLTVL.

The rearrangement joins TRBV27 to TRBJ2-7; 9 bases fit TRBD1. The CDR3 runs to 15 residues. Germline lookup yields CDR1 MNHEY and CDR2 SMNVEV (reference sequence). The junction had 7 bases not matched to a gene; V was cut back by 3 bases and J by 4 bases. The CDR3 sequence is CASSFRGQGFYEQYF. CDR3 DNA sequence: TGTGCCAGCAGTTTTAGGGGACAGGGTTTTTACGAGCAGTACTTC.

The genes are TRBV6-6 and TRBJ2-3; unclear D gene. In germline, CDR1 is MNHNY, CDR2 SVGAGI (reference sequence). This CDR3 comprises 11 residues. Trimming removed 2 bases at V and 5 bases at J, with 2 bases between. The DNA of the CDR3 is TGTGCCAGCAGTTACCTAGATACGCAGTATTTT. It codes for CASSYLDTQYF.

The J gene is TRBJ2-7, the V gene TRBV3-1 (or the pseudogene TRBV3-2); 8 bases are shared with TRBD2. This CDR3 contains 13 residues. With 6 bases clipped from V and 4 bases from J, the junction kept 5 bases outside the gene matches. CDR1 is LGHDT and CDR2 is YNNKEL in the germline V gene (reference sequence). CDR3 protein: CASRPSGSYEQYF. CDR3 DNA: TGTGCCAGCAGACCGAGCGGGAGTTACGAGCAGTACTTC.

This clone was counted once. This chain links TRBV19 with TRBJ2-1; possibly TRBD1 for D (5 bases). The CDR3 is 14 residues long. The germline gives CDR1 LNHDA, CDR2 SQIVND (reference sequence). The V end lost 4 bases, the J end lost 4 bases, and 11 bases lay between the germline ends. CDR3 DNA: TGTGCCAGTAGTACACAGCAGGGATACAATGAGCAGTTCTTC. Translated, it gives CASSTQQGYNEQFF.

The V call is TRBV19, the J call TRBJ2-3; 9 bases map to TRBD2. The V gene's germline CDR1 is LNHDA and CDR2 SQIVND (reference sequence). The CDR3 length is 15 residues. After removal of 0 bases from V and 5 bases from J, the junction contained 3 bases not matched to a gene. The CDR3 here is CASSIDGTSLDTQYF. CDR3 nucleotides: TGTGCCAGTAGTATAGATGGGACTAGCCTAGATACGCAGTATTTT. The full variable domain, in which reference TRBV19 and TRBJ2-3 provide the parts outside the CDR3, is DGGITQSPKYLFRKEGQNVTLSCEQNLNHDAMYWYRQDPGQGLRLIYYSQIVNDFQKGDIAEGYSVSREKKESFPLTVTSAQKNPTAFYLCASSIDGTSLDTQYFGPGTRLTVL.

The CDR3, as DNA: TGCAGTGCTACCGACAGGGAAGGCTACACCTTC. Amino acids: CSATDREGYTF. This sequence joins TRBV20-1 and TRBJ1-2; 7 positions agree with TRBD1. The CDR3 loop spans 11 amino acids. After removal of 4 bases from V and 8 bases from J, the junction contained 4 bases not matched to a gene. Germline loops: CDR1 DFQATT, CDR2 SNEGSKA (reference sequence).